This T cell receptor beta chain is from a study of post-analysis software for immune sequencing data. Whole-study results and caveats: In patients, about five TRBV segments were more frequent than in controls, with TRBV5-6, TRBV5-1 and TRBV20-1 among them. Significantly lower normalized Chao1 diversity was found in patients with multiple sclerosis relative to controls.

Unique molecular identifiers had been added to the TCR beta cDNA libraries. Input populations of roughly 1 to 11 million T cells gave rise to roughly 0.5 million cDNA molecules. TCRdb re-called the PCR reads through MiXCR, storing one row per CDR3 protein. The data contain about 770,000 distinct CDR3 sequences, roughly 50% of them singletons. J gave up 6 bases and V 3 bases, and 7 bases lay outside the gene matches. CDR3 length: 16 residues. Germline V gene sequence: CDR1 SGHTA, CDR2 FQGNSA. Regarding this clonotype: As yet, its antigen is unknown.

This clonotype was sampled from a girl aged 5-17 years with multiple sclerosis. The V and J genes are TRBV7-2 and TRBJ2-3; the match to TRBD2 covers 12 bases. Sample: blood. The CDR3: CASSFFLAGGKDTQYF. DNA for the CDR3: TGTGCCAGCAGCTTTTTCCTAGCGGGAGGGAAGGATACGCAGTATTTT. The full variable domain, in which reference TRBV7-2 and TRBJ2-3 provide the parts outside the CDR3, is GAGVSQSPSNKVTEKGKDVELRCDPISGHTALYWYRQSLGQGLEFLIYFQGNSAPDKSGLPSDRFSAERTGGSVSTLTIQRTQQEDSAVYLCASSFFLAGGKDTQYFGPGTRLTVL.